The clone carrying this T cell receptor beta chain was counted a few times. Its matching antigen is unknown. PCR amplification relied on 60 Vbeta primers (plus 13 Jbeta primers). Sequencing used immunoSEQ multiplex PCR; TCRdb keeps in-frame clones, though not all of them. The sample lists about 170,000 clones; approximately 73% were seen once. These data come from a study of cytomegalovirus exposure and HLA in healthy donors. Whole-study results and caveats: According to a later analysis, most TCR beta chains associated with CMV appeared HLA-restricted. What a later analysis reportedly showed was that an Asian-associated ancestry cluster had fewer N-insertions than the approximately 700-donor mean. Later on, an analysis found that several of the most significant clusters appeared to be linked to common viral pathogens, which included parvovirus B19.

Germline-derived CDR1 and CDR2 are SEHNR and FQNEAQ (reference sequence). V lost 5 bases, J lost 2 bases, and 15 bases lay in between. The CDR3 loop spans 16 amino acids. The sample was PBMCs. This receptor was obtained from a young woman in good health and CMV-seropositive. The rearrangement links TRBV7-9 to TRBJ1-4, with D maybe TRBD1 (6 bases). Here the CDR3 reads CASSDNKGGTNEKLFF. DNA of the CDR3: TGTGCCAGCAGCGATAATAAGGGGGGGACTAATGAAAAACTGTTTTTT.